These T cell receptor beta chains were read from a single sample in a study of blood T cell repertoires in COVID-19. This table comes from immunoSEQ multiplex PCR, and its TCRdb copy is limited to in-frame clones, with some not included. The data hold 290,000 or so clones, with about 85% observed a single time. Sequenced: peripheral blood. All receptors come from a man between 18 and 35 years old with active or convalescent COVID-19. Each CDR3 is given with its conserved first and last residue. Fields, in order: CDR3 DNA, CDR3 protein, clone size, CDR3 length, D gene, V gene, J gene. The D gene is left open where the match is weak. The size entry is marked missing in some rows and otherwise reads once, few, many or a size class.

CDR3nt: TGTGCCAGCAGCCCCCCCCAGATTGGGCGAAAACGATCCTACGAGCAGTACTTC
CDR3aa: CASSPPQIGRKRSYEQYF
abundance: .
len: 18
d_gene: .
v_gene: TRBV7-9
j_gene: TRBJ2-7

CDR3nt: TGCGCCAGCAGCCGGACAGGGACTGACTACGAGCAGTACTTC
CDR3aa: CASSRTGTDYEQYF
abundance: .
len: 14
d_gene: TRBD1
v_gene: TRBV5-1
j_gene: TRBJ2-7

CDR3nt: TGTGCCAGCTCACCACGAAATCAGGGGCGGGTGCCCCAGCATTTT
CDR3aa: CASSPRNQGRVPQHF
abundance: .
len: 15
d_gene: .
v_gene: TRBV18
j_gene: TRBJ1-5

CDR3nt: TGCGCCAGCAGAATGACTAGCGGGAGCCCCGATACGCAGTATTTT
CDR3aa: CASRMTSGSPDTQYF
abundance: .
len: 15
d_gene: TRBD2
v_gene: TRBV5-1
j_gene: TRBJ2-3

CDR3nt: TGTGCCAGCAGTTTATTGGAGGGTCTGGGCACAGATACGCAGTATTTT
CDR3aa: CASSLLEGLGTDTQYF
abundance: .
len: 16
d_gene: .
v_gene: TRBV27
j_gene: TRBJ2-3

CDR3nt: TGTGCCAGCAGTGACGACGCGGGGGGGCGTCTTGTTACGCAGTATTTT
CDR3aa: CASSDDAGGRLVTQYF
abundance: .
len: 16
d_gene: TRBD2
v_gene: TRBV2
j_gene: TRBJ2-3

CDR3nt: TGTGCCAGCAGTGAATATAGTTCCTACGAGCAGTACTTC
CDR3aa: CASSEYSSYEQYF
abundance: .
len: 13
d_gene: .
v_gene: TRBV25-1
j_gene: TRBJ2-7

CDR3nt: TGTGCCAGCAGCTTACCGACGGAGGGGCGGAAGACCCAGTACTTC
CDR3aa: CASSLPTEGRKTQYF
abundance: .
len: 15
d_gene: .
v_gene: TRBV7-9
j_gene: TRBJ2-5

CDR3nt: TGTGCCAGCAGTTTTGGGACAGGGGGCAATCAGCCCCAGCATTTT
CDR3aa: CASSFGTGGNQPQHF
abundance: .
len: 15
d_gene: TRBD1
v_gene: TRBV27
j_gene: TRBJ1-5

CDR3nt: TGCGCCAGCAGTGCCCTAGGGGCAGATACGCAGTATTTT
CDR3aa: CASSALGADTQYF
abundance: .
len: 13
d_gene: .
v_gene: TRBV10-1
j_gene: TRBJ2-3

CDR3nt: TGCAGTGCCTCCCGTTCGTACGAGCAGTACTTC
CDR3aa: CSASRSYEQYF
abundance: .
len: 11
d_gene: .
v_gene: TRBV20-1
j_gene: TRBJ2-7

CDR3nt: TGTGCCAGCAGCTCAGCACCGAAACTAGCGGGGGGGCCTTCCTACGAGCAGTACTTC
CDR3aa: CASSSAPKLAGGPSYEQYF
abundance: .
len: 19
d_gene: TRBD2
v_gene: TRBV5-4
j_gene: TRBJ2-7

CDR3nt: TGTGCCAGCAGCGTAGGGGTGAACACTGAAGCTTTCTTT
CDR3aa: CASSVGVNTEAFF
abundance: .
len: 13
d_gene: .
v_gene: TRBV2
j_gene: TRBJ1-1

CDR3nt: TGTGCCAGCAGCTCGACCGGGACAGGGGGCGACGAGCAGTACTTC
CDR3aa: CASSSTGTGGDEQYF
abundance: .
len: 15
d_gene: TRBD1
v_gene: TRBV5-6
j_gene: TRBJ2-7

CDR3nt: TGTGCCAGCAGCTTCTTAGGGGGCGGTGCTCGGGAAGCTTTCTTT
CDR3aa: CASSFLGGGAREAFF
abundance: .
len: 15
d_gene: TRBD1
v_gene: TRBV7-6
j_gene: TRBJ1-1

CDR3nt: TGTGCCAGCAGCTTCGAGGCCGTGGGCTACACCTTC
CDR3aa: CASSFEAVGYTF
abundance: .
len: 12
d_gene: .
v_gene: TRBV7-9
j_gene: TRBJ1-2

CDR3nt: TGTGCCAGCAGCTTAGGAGCCTACAATGAGCAGTTCTTC
CDR3aa: CASSLGAYNEQFF
abundance: .
len: 13
d_gene: .
v_gene: TRBV7-9
j_gene: TRBJ2-1

CDR3nt: TGTGCCTGGAGTTGGGCTCCCAGGTACAATGAGCAGTTCTTC
CDR3aa: CAWSWAPRYNEQFF
abundance: .
len: 14
d_gene: .
v_gene: TRBV30
j_gene: TRBJ2-1

CDR3nt: TGTGCCAGCAGTTCGGGACAGCTGGAGACCCAGTACTTC
CDR3aa: CASSSGQLETQYF
abundance: .
len: 13
d_gene: TRBD1
v_gene: TRBV28
j_gene: TRBJ2-5

CDR3nt: TGTGCCAGCAGCGCCTACGGGGGGGGCAATGAGCAGTTCTTC
CDR3aa: CASSAYGGGNEQFF
abundance: .
len: 14
d_gene: TRBD2
v_gene: TRBV13
j_gene: TRBJ2-1

CDR3nt: TGTGCCACTACCGAGGGGGTCCATAATTCACCCCTCCACTTT
CDR3aa: CATTEGVHNSPLHF
abundance: .
len: 14
d_gene: .
v_gene: TRBV27
j_gene: TRBJ1-6

CDR3nt: TGCAGTGCTGGGGCCCCTGGGGAGCAGTACTTC
CDR3aa: CSAGAPGEQYF
abundance: .
len: 11
d_gene: .
v_gene: TRBV20-1
j_gene: TRBJ2-7

CDR3nt: TGTGCCAGCAGCCCCTCGGACAGGAGCTCTGGAAACACCATATATTTT
CDR3aa: CASSPSDRSSGNTIYF
abundance: .
len: 16
d_gene: TRBD1
v_gene: TRBV7-9
j_gene: TRBJ1-3

CDR3nt: TGTGCCAGCAGCTTCCCCCGACAGGGCCCGGCCGCAACTAATGAAAAACTGTTTTTT
CDR3aa: CASSFPRQGPAATNEKLFF
abundance: .
len: 19
d_gene: TRBD1
v_gene: TRBV7-9
j_gene: TRBJ1-4

CDR3nt: TGTGCCAGCTCACTGACAGGGCACTTATCTGAAGCTTTCTTT
CDR3aa: CASSLTGHLSEAFF
abundance: .
len: 14
d_gene: TRBD1
v_gene: TRBV7-9
j_gene: TRBJ1-1

CDR3nt: TGTGCCAGCAGCTTAGTACGAGGGGGAGACCCTGCCTACGAGCAGTACTTC
CDR3aa: CASSLVRGGDPAYEQYF
abundance: .
len: 17
d_gene: .
v_gene: TRBV7-9
j_gene: TRBJ2-7

CDR3nt: TGTGCCAGCAGCGGGACAGGGTATAATTCACCCCTCCACTTT
CDR3aa: CASSGTGYNSPLHF
abundance: .
len: 14
d_gene: TRBD1
v_gene: TRBV9
j_gene: TRBJ1-6

CDR3nt: TGCGCCAGCAGCTTGGATAGACTAGCGGGAGATAGGAACCAAGAGACCCAGTACTTC
CDR3aa: CASSLDRLAGDRNQETQYF
abundance: .
len: 19
d_gene: TRBD2
v_gene: TRBV5-1
j_gene: TRBJ2-5

CDR3nt: TGTGCCAGCAGTTGGACAGGGGAGACTGAAGCTTTCTTT
CDR3aa: CASSWTGETEAFF
abundance: .
len: 13
d_gene: TRBD1
v_gene: TRBV6-5
j_gene: TRBJ1-1

CDR3nt: TGTGCCAGCAGCCAAGAAAGAGCGAACACCGGGGAGCTGTTTTTT
CDR3aa: CASSQERANTGELFF
abundance: .
len: 15
d_gene: .
v_gene: TRBV4-2
j_gene: TRBJ2-2

CDR3nt: TGTGCCAGCAGTTACTCCCGACTAGCGGGAGCGGGGGGGCCCTACAATGAGCAGTTCTTC
CDR3aa: CASSYSRLAGAGGPYNEQFF
abundance: once
len: 20
d_gene: TRBD2
v_gene: TRBV6-2/TRBV6-3
j_gene: TRBJ2-1

CDR3nt: TGTGCCAGCAGCGGGGGACAGAACCAAGAGACCCAGTACTTC
CDR3aa: CASSGGQNQETQYF
abundance: .
len: 14
d_gene: TRBD1
v_gene: TRBV5-5
j_gene: TRBJ2-5

CDR3nt: TGTGCCAGTAGTATGCGCGCCGGGACTTCGGCTTTCTTT
CDR3aa: CASSMRAGTSAFF
abundance: few
len: 13
d_gene: .
v_gene: TRBV19
j_gene: TRBJ1-1

CDR3nt: TGTGCCAGCGCAGGGGGCGGGTGGAACACTGAAGCTTTCTTT
CDR3aa: CASAGGGWNTEAFF
abundance: .
len: 14
d_gene: .
v_gene: TRBV21-1
j_gene: TRBJ1-1

CDR3nt: TGCGCCAGCAGCTCCAACCCGACAGCCGGGACTAGCGGGAGTTTTCGGGAGCAGTACTTC
CDR3aa: CASSSNPTAGTSGSFREQYF
abundance: once
len: 20
d_gene: TRBD2
v_gene: TRBV5-1
j_gene: TRBJ2-7